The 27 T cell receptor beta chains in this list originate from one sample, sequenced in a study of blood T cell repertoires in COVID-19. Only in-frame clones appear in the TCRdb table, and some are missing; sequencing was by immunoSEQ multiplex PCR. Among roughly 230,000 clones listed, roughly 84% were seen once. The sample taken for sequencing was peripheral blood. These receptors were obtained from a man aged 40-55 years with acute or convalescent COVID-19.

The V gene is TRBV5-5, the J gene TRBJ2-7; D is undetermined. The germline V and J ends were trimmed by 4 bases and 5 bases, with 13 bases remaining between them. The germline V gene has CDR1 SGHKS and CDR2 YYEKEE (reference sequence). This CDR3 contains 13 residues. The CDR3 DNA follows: TGTGCCAGCAGCCGGCCTCTGGCGGACGAGCAGTACTTC. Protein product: CASSRPLADEQYF.

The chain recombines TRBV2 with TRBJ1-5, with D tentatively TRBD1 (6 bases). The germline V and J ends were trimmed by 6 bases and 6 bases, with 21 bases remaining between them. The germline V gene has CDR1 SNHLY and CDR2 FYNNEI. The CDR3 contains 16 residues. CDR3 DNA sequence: TGTGCCAGCAGATACCACAGGGAGGGGAAGGCTCAGCCCCAGCATTTT. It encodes CASRYHREGKAQPQHF. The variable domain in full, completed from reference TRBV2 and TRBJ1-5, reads EPEVTQTPSHQVTQMGQEVILRCVPISNHLYFYWYRQILGQKVEFLVSFYNNEISEKSEIFDDQFSVERPDGSNFTLKIRSTKLEDSAMYFCASRYHREGKAQPQHFGDGTRLSIL.

CDR3 nucleotides: TGCGCCAGCAGCCAACGACAGGGAACCGGGGAGCTGTTTTTT. The encoded protein is CASSQRQGTGELFF. The chain combines TRBV4-3 with TRBJ2-2; 7 positions agree with TRBD1. J lost 5 bases, V lost 2 bases, and 2 bases had no gene match. The CDR3 loop spans 14 amino acids. Germline V gives CDR1 LGHNA, CDR2 YSLEER.

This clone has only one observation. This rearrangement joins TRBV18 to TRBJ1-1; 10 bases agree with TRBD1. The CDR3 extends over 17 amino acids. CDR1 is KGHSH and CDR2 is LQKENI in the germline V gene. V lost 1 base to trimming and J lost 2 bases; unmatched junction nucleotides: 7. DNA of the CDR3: TGTGCCAGCTCACCACGGGACAGGGGAGTGAGAAACACTGAAGCTTTCTTT. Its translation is CASSPRDRGVRNTEAFF.

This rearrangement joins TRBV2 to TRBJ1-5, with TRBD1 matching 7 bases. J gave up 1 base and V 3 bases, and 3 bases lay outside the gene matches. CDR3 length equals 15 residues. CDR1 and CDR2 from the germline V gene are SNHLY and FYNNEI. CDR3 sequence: CASSEQGVSNQPQHF. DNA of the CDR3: TGTGCCAGCAGTGAGCAGGGGGTAAGCAATCAGCCCCAGCATTTT.

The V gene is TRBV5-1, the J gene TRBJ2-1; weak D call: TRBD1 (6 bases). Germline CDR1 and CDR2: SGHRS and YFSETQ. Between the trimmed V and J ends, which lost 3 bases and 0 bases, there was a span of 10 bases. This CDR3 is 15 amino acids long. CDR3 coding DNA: TGCGCCAGCAGCTCCGGGACACCCTCCTACAATGAGCAGTTCTTC. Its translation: CASSSGTPSYNEQFF.

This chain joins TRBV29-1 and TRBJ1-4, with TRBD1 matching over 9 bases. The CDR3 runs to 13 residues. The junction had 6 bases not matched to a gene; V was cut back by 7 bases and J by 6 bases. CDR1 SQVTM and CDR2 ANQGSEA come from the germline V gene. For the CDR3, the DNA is TGCAGCGCCGGAACAGGGGGCTATGAAAAACTGTTTTTT. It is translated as CSAGTGGYEKLFF.

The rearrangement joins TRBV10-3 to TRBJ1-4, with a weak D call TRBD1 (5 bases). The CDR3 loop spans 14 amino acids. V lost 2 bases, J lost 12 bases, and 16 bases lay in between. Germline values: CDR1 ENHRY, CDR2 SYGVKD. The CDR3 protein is CAISEGQGNMELFF. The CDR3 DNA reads TGTGCCATCAGTGAGGGCCAGGGTAATATGGAACTGTTTTTT.

The CDR3 here is CASSQDRNTEAFF. The CDR3 DNA reads TGTGCCAGCAGCCAAGACCGGAACACTGAAGCTTTCTTT. This chain uses TRBV14 with TRBJ1-1; D is undetermined. Germline-derived CDR1 and CDR2 are SGHDN and FVKESK. The CDR3 has 13 amino acids. V lost 0 bases to trimming and J lost 1 base, with 3 bases between them.

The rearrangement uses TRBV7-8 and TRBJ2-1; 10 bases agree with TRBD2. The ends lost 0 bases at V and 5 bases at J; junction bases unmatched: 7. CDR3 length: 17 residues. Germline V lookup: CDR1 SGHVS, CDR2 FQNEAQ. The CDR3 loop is CASSLAPRLAGDNEQFF. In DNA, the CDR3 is TGTGCCAGCAGCTTAGCGCCTAGGCTAGCGGGGGACAATGAGCAGTTCTTC.

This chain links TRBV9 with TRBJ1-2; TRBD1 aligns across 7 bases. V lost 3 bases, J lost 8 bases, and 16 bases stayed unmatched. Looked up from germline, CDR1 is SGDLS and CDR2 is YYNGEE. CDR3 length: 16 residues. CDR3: CASSASGSTGRRGYTF. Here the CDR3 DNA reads TGTGCCAGCAGCGCCTCCGGGTCGACAGGGAGAAGGGGCTACACCTTC. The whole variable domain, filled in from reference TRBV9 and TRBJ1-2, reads DSGVTQTPKHLITATGQRVTLRCSPRSGDLSVYWYQQSLDQGLQFLIQYYNGEERAKGNILERFSAQQFPDLHSELNLSSLELGDSALYFCASSASGSTGRRGYTFGSGTRLTVV.

Written as DNA, the CDR3 is TGTGCCAGCAGACTTTGGTCGGGACAGACCTCTTACAATGAGCAGTTCTTC. This encodes CASRLWSGQTSYNEQFF. The chain carries TRBV27 and TRBJ2-1, with TRBD1 matching 7 bases. The CDR3 has 17 amino acids. Germline V gives CDR1 MNHEY, CDR2 SMNVEV (reference sequence). Losses at the gene ends were 6 bases for V and 4 bases for J; bases not matched to a gene: 15.

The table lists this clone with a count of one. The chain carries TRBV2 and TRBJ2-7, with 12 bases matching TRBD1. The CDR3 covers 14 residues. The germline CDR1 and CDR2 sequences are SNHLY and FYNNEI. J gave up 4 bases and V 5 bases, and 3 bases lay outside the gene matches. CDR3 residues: CASSWGQGAYEQYF. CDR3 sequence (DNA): TGTGCCAGCAGTTGGGGACAGGGGGCTTACGAGCAGTACTTC.

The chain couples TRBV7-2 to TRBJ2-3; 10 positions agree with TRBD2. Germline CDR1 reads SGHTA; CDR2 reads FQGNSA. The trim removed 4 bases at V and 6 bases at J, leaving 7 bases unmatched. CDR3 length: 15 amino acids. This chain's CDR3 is CASSSLAGGPDTQYF. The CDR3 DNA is TGTGCCAGCAGCTCTTTAGCGGGGGGTCCTGATACGCAGTATTTT.

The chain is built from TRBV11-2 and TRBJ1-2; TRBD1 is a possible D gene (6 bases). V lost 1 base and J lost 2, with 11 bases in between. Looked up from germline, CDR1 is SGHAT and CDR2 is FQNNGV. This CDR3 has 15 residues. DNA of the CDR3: TGTGCCAGCAGCTTAGCGGGGGGGGGCAACTATGGCTACACCTTC. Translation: CASSLAGGGNYGYTF. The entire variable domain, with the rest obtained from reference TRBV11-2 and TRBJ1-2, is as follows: EAGVAQSPRYKIIEKRQSVAFWCNPISGHATLYWYQQILGQGPKLLIQFQNNGVVDDSQLPKDRFSAERLKGVDSTLKIQPAKLEDSAVYLCASSLAGGGNYGYTFGSGTRLTVV.

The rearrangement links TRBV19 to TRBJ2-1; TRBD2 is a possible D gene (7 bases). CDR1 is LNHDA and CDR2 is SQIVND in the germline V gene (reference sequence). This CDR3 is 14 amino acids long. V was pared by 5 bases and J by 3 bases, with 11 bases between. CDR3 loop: CASSGGGVYNEQFF. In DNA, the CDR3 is TGTGCCAGTAGTGGCGGGGGCGTCTACAATGAGCAGTTCTTC.

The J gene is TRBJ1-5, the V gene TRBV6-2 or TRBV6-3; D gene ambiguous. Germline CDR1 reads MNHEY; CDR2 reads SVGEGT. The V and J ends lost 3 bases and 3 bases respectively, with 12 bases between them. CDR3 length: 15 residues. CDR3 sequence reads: CASSYNSLLNQPQHF. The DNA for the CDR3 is TGTGCCAGCAGTTATAACTCCCTCCTCAATCAGCCCCAGCATTTT.

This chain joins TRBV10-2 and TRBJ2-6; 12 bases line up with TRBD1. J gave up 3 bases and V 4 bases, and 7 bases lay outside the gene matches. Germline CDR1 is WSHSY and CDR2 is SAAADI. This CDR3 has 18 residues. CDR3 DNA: TGCGCCAGCAGTGTGGGGACAGGGGGCGGTGGTGGGGCCAACGTCCTGACTTTC. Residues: CASSVGTGGGGGANVLTF.

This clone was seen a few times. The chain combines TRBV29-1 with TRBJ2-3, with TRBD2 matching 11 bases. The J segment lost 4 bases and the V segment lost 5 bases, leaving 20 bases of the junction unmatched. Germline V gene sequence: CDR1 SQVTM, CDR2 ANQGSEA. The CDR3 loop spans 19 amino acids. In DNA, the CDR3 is TGCAGCGTTACCCCGAGGGGTAGCGGGGGGGCTAAAAGTGCAGATACGCAGTATTTT. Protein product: CSVTPRGSGGAKSADTQYF.

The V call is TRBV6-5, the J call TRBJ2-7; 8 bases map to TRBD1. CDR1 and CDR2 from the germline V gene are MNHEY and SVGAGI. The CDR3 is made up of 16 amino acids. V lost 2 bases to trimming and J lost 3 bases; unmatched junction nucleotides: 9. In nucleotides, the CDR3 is TGTGCCAGCAGTTACACGGGGCCAGGGGGCGGCTACGAGCAGTACTTC. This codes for CASSYTGPGGGYEQYF.

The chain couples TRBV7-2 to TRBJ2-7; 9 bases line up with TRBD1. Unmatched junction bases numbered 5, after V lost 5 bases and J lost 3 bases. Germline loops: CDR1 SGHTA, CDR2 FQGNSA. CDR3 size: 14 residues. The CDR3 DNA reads TGTGCCAGCAGCAGTGGGACAGGGCTCTACGAGCAGTACTTC. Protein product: CASSSGTGLYEQYF.

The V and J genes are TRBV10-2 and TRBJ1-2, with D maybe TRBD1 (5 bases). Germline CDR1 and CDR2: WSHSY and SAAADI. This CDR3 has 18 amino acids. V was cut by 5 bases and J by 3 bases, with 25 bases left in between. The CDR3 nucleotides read TGCGCCAGCAGTTCGATCCGACAGACATCGGATGATGACTATGGCTACACCTTC. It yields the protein CASSSIRQTSDDDYGYTF.

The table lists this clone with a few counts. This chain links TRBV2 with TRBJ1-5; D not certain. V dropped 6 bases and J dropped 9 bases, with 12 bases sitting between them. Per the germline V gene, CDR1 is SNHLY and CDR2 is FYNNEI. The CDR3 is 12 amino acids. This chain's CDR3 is CASRYSSGPQHF. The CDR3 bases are TGTGCCAGCAGGTACTCCTCGGGGCCCCAGCATTTT.

The CDR3 sequence: CASSLAGAGYYNEQFF. The CDR3 DNA reads TGTGCCAGCAGTTTAGCGGGGGCAGGGTACTACAATGAGCAGTTCTTC. This chain uses TRBV27 with TRBJ2-1, with a tentative D call TRBD2 (7 bases). The germline V gene has CDR1 MNHEY and CDR2 SMNVEV (reference sequence). V lost 2 bases and J 3 bases, leaving 14 bases between the germline ends. This CDR3 has 16 amino acids.

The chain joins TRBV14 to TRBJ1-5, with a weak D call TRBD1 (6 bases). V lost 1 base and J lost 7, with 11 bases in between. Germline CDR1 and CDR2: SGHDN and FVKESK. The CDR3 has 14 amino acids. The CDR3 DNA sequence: TGTGCCAGCAGCCAAGGGGGGGGCGGGCAGCCCCAGCATTTT. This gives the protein CASSQGGGGQPQHF.

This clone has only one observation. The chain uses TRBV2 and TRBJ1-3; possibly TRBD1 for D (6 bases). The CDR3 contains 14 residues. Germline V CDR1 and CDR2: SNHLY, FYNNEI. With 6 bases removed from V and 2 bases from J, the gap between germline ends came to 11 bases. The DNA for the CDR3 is TGTGCCAGCAGAGCAACAGGGACTGGAAACACCATATATTTT. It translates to CASRATGTGNTIYF.

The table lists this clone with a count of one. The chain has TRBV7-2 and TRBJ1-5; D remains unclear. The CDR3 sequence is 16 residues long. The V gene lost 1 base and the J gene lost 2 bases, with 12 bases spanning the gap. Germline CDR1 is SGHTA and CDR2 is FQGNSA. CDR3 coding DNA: TGTGCCAGCAGCTTAGGAGAGGGTGGAGGCAATCAGCCCCAGCATTTT. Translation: CASSLGEGGGNQPQHF. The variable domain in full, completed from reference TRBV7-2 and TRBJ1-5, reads GAGVSQSPSNKVTEKGKDVELRCDPISGHTALYWYRQSLGQGLEFLIYFQGNSAPDKSGLPSDRFSAERTGGSVSTLTIQRTQQEDSAVYLCASSLGEGGGNQPQHFGDGTRLSIL.